These T cell receptor beta chains were read from a single sample in a study of blood T cell repertoires in COVID-19. Assay: immunoSEQ multiplex PCR; the TCRdb copy retains only in-frame clones and omits some. The data hold about 230,000 clones, with about nine tenths observed a single time. Sequenced material: peripheral blood. The source is an older woman with acute or convalescent COVID-19. Both conserved end residues are part of each CDR3.

j_gene	v_gene	CDR3aa
TRBJ1-2	TRBV27	CASSLVEGMYGYTF
TRBJ1-1	TRBV18	CASSPTTGRRTEAFF
TRBJ2-7	TRBV19	CASSSTGTYEQYF
TRBJ2-1	TRBV24-1	CATSDPGTGPDEQFF
TRBJ2-5	TRBV7-2	CASSPQTGFLETQYF
TRBJ1-2	TRBV28	CASSPNSGGNYGYTF
TRBJ1-2	TRBV2	CASSPGGYGYTF
TRBJ1-2	TRBV4-3	CASSQDLQGAGGYTF
TRBJ1-2	TRBV18	CASSPDTLYGYTF
TRBJ1-4	TRBV7-8	CASSSGVTGVEKLFF
TRBJ1-3	TRBV20-1	CSARLGNTIYF
TRBJ2-3	TRBV29-1	CSVMTAGRTDTQYF
TRBJ2-3	TRBV24-1	CATSDRAADFTDTQYF
TRBJ2-2	TRBV19	CASSMRSGTNTGELFF
TRBJ2-3	TRBV5-1	CASSLGGPLGTQYF
TRBJ1-2	TRBV20-1	CSARDTRSYTF
TRBJ1-5	TRBV6-1	CASSEAQGVGNQPQHF
TRBJ1-3	TRBV3-1/TRBV3-2	CASSQGLIQGNTIYF
TRBJ2-7	TRBV30	CARTGSRHEQYF
TRBJ1-1	TRBV6-5	CASSPQGRSTEAFF
TRBJ1-1	TRBV5-6	CASSARIEDRDIATFF
TRBJ1-1	TRBV29-1	CSVARGGGNTEAFF
TRBJ2-5	TRBV27	CASRQSGGGETQYF